This T cell receptor (beta chain) was captured in a study of tumor and adjacent non-tumor tissue in lung cancer. The CDR3 runs 17 residues. The germline V gene has CDR1 SGHAT and CDR2 FQNNGV. A modified ARM-PCR protocol with three rounds of nested PCR amplified TCRbeta. TCRdb itself ran the multiplex PCR reads through MiXCR, one entry per CDR3 protein. This table holds approximately 86,000 distinct CDR3 sequences, around 77% found once. Remarks on this clonotype: A junction end diverges from the germline sequence, so it may reflect a read error.

No cell sorting was done before RNA was extracted from the tissue. Input material: lung tumor tissue. The clonotype was recovered from a woman aged 40 to 50 with non-small cell lung cancer. The rearrangement links TRBV11-2 to TRBJ1-6; possibly TRBD1 for D (5 bases). CDR3 bases: TGTGCCAGTAGCACTACTAAAGGGACCCTCTATAGTTCACCCCTCCACTTT. Translating it yields CASSTTKGTLYSSPLHF.